This record concerns one TCR beta chain sequence. This record belongs to a study of blood T cell repertoires in COVID-19. Some clones are missing from TCRdb's copy, which holds only in-frame ones; the method was immunoSEQ multiplex PCR. The data show around 220,000 clones, under 90% seen once. The CDR3 length is 14 residues. Per germline, CDR1 MNHNY and CDR2 SVGAGI (reference sequence). V was clipped by 2 bases and J by 5 bases; unmatched bases: 1. Sequenced input: peripheral blood. This receptor was identified in a man in his thirties or forties with active or convalescent COVID-19. V is TRBV6-6 and J is TRBJ1-1; 11 positions agree with TRBD1. In DNA, the CDR3 is TGTGCCAGCAGTTACGGGGACAGGGGGACTGAAGCTTTCTTT. It encodes CASSYGDRGTEAFF.